These 28 T cell receptor beta chains were all obtained from the same sample, sequenced in a study of blood T cell repertoires in COVID-19. Sequencing used immunoSEQ multiplex PCR; TCRdb keeps in-frame clones, though not all of them. Of 95,000 to 150,000 clones in the sample, 82% were seen once. Sequencing was done on a sample of peripheral blood. These receptor sequences come from a human donor in a cohort sampled during active COVID-19.

This clone was seen a single time. The chain employs TRBV7-2 and TRBJ1-1; 11 bases agree with TRBD1. The CDR3 has 12 amino acids. The ends lost 4 bases at V and 9 bases at J; junction bases unmatched: 1. Germline CDR1 reads SGHTA; CDR2 reads FQGNSA. The CDR3 spells CASSWTGGQAFF. The CDR3 DNA sequence: TGTGCCAGCAGCTGGACAGGGGGCCAAGCTTTCTTT.

The genes are TRBV19 and TRBJ2-7; a weak D match, TRBD2 (5 bases). The germline V and J ends were trimmed by 3 bases and 6 bases, with 9 bases remaining between them. CDR1 is LNHDA and CDR2 is SQIVND in the germline V gene (reference sequence). The CDR3 spans 12 residues. The CDR3: CASSIGNGEQYF. The CDR3 DNA sequence: TGTGCCAGTAGTATCGGGAACGGCGAGCAGTACTTC.

In this sample, this clone turned up a few times. The V and J genes are TRBV3-1 (or the pseudogene TRBV3-2) and TRBJ2-7; a weak D match, TRBD1 (6 bases). The V end was cut by 4 bases, the J end by 7 bases, with 11 bases between. The germline V gene has CDR1 LGHDT and CDR2 YNNKEL (reference sequence). This CDR3 spans 12 amino acids. CDR3 sequence reads: CASSPGTREQYF. CDR3 nucleotide sequence: TGTGCCAGCAGCCCCGGGACACGGGAGCAGTACTTC.

The chain combines TRBV9 with TRBJ2-1, with 7 positions matching TRBD2. Trimming at V came to 0 bases and at J to 9 bases, leaving 9 bases not matched to a gene. The CDR3 sequence is 15 residues long. Germline V gives CDR1 SGDLS, CDR2 YYNGEE. CDR3 nucleotide sequence: TGTGCCAGCAGCGTAGCGGGGGGAGGATCGGTTGAGCAGTTCTTC. Protein product: CASSVAGGGSVEQFF.

The chain links TRBV5-1 to TRBJ2-3; 7 bases are a match to TRBD2. J lost 3 bases, V lost 0 bases, and 10 bases had no gene match. Germline CDR1 and CDR2: SGHRS and YFSETQ. There are 17 residues in the CDR3. The CDR3 sequence is CASSLDPAGSITDTQYF. The CDR3 bases are TGCGCCAGCAGCTTGGATCCAGCGGGGTCGATAACAGATACGCAGTATTTT.

J is TRBJ2-5 and V is TRBV15, with D possibly TRBD2 on 5 matching bases. Trimming shortened V by 0 bases and J by 4 bases, and 12 bases separated the two germline ends. Germline V gene data show CDR1 as LNHNV and CDR2 as YYDKDF (reference sequence). The CDR3 extends over 15 amino acids. The CDR3 sequence: CATSRDLGRGETQYF. CDR3 nucleotide sequence: TGTGCCACCAGCAGAGACCTGGGTCGGGGAGAGACCCAGTACTTC. Looking up the rest from reference TRBV15 and TRBJ2-5 gives the full variable domain: DAMVIQNPRYQVTQFGKPVTLSCSQTLNHNVMYWYQQKSSQAPKLLFHYYDKDFNNEADTPDNFQSRRPNTSFCFLDIRSPGLGDTAMYLCATSRDLGRGETQYFGPGTRLLVL.

The chain joins TRBV7-8 to TRBJ2-4; D gene uncertain. The V gene lost 1 base and the J gene lost 0 bases, with 10 bases spanning the gap. The CDR3 is made up of 16 amino acids. Germline loops: CDR1 SGHVS, CDR2 FQNEAQ. CDR3 region: CASSLGHPLAKNIQYF. The CDR3 bases are TGTGCCAGCAGCTTAGGGCATCCCTTAGCCAAAAACATTCAGTACTTC.

The rearrangement joins TRBV27 to TRBJ2-5, with TRBD2 identical over 8 bases. CDR3 length: 14 amino acids. After removal of 2 bases from V and 5 bases from J, the junction contained 4 bases not matched to a gene. Germline CDR1 reads MNHEY; CDR2 reads SMNVEV (reference sequence). The DNA of the CDR3 is TGTGCCAGCAGTTTAGCGGGGGGCAGGGAGACCCAGTACTTC. Its protein is CASSLAGGRETQYF.

The chain recombines TRBV19 with TRBJ2-7; unclear D gene. This CDR3 region has 11 residues. Trimming cost V 1 base and J 9 bases, with 7 bases left between them. Germline V gene data show CDR1 as LNHDA and CDR2 as SQIVND (reference sequence). The CDR3 region is CASSIGGAQYF. Here the CDR3 DNA reads TGTGCCAGTAGTATAGGAGGAGCGCAGTACTTC.

V usage is TRBV6-6 and J usage is TRBJ2-3; TRBD2 matches 9 bases. Germline CDR1 is MNHNY and CDR2 is SVGAGI (reference sequence). The V gene end was trimmed by 6 bases and the J gene end by 2 bases; junction bases not matched to a gene: 6. The CDR3 sequence is 15 residues long. The CDR3, as DNA: TGTGCCAGCAGGGACCGCGGGGGGGTCACAGATACGCAGTATTTT. Translation: CASRDRGGVTDTQYF.

This rearrangement joins TRBV7-2 to TRBJ2-5; TRBD1 agrees at 9 bases. The CDR3 is made up of 14 amino acids. CDR1 is SGHTA and CDR2 is FQGNSA in the germline V gene. Germline trimming cut 4 bases from V and 4 bases from J; bases unmatched to any gene: 4. This chain's CDR3 is CASSSGQGGETQYF. The CDR3 DNA follows: TGTGCCAGCAGCTCGGGACAGGGTGGAGAGACCCAGTACTTC.

The CDR3 sequence is CASSELWRGAPYNEQFF. CDR3 in DNA: TGTGCCAGCAGCGAACTCTGGCGGGGGGCCCCCTACAATGAGCAGTTCTTC. The chain uses TRBV14 and TRBJ2-1; 8 bases agree with TRBD2. CDR1 is SGHDN and CDR2 is FVKESK in the germline V gene. The CDR3 loop spans 17 amino acids. J gave up 2 bases and V 5 bases, and 11 bases lay outside the gene matches.

J is TRBJ2-3 and V is TRBV2; D unresolved. Germline V lookup: CDR1 SNHLY, CDR2 FYNNEI. V lost 8 bases and J 0 bases, leaving 12 bases between the germline ends. The CDR3 is 14 amino acids. CDR3 sequence: CASVIAPSTDTQYF. The CDR3 nucleotides read TGTGCCAGCGTAATAGCCCCAAGCACAGATACGCAGTATTTT.

The gene calls are TRBV6-6 and TRBJ2-7; 8 bases line up with TRBD1. The CDR3 spans 15 residues. V lost 2 bases and J lost 2; bases outside the gene matches: 5. Germline V gives CDR1 MNHNY, CDR2 SVGAGI (reference sequence). The CDR3 DNA reads as TGTGCCAGCAGTTACCGAGACAGGGGTCCCTACGAGCAGTACTTC. This translates into CASSYRDRGPYEQYF.

The chain employs TRBV15 and TRBJ2-1; 9 bases map to TRBD1. The germline gives CDR1 LNHNV, CDR2 YYDKDF (reference sequence). This CDR3 region has 17 residues. V lost 0 bases to trimming and J lost 6 bases; unmatched junction nucleotides: 9. In DNA, the CDR3 is TGTGCCACCAGCAGAGATCGAGCGGGACAGGGCGTCAATGAGCAGTTCTTC. It is translated as CATSRDRAGQGVNEQFF.

The chain employs TRBV7-9 and TRBJ2-2; the match to TRBD1 covers 7 bases. The V gene end was trimmed by 2 bases and the J gene end by 4 bases; junction bases not matched to a gene: 7. Per the germline V gene, CDR1 is SEHNR and CDR2 is FQNEAQ (reference sequence). The CDR3 loop spans 16 amino acids. Here the CDR3 DNA reads TGTGCCAGCAGCTTATTGTCAGGGGGAAGCACCGGGGAGCTGTTTTTT. Its translation is CASSLLSGGSTGELFF.

This sequence joins TRBV5-1 and TRBJ2-5, with D unresolved. The V and J ends lost 5 bases and 4 bases respectively, with 18 bases between them. This CDR3 region has 15 residues. Germline V CDR1 and CDR2: SGHRS, YFSETQ. The CDR3: CASSSGNSGRETQYF. CDR3 in DNA: TGCGCCAGCAGTTCCGGTAATAGTGGTAGAGAGACCCAGTACTTC.

This chain joins TRBV3-1 (or the pseudogene TRBV3-2) and TRBJ2-4; TRBD2 matches at 7 bases. Losses at the gene ends were 4 bases for V and 8 bases for J; bases not matched to a gene: 14. Germline V CDR1 and CDR2: LGHDT, YNNKEL (reference sequence). The length of the CDR3 is 16 residues. The CDR3 loop reads CASSRVGPGGRDIQYF. Written as DNA, the CDR3 is TGTGCCAGCAGCCGAGTAGGTCCGGGAGGAAGGGACATTCAGTACTTC.

The rearrangement joins TRBV18 to TRBJ2-3; 12 bases fit TRBD2. Germline V lookup: CDR1 KGHSH, CDR2 LQKENI. This CDR3 is built from 17 residues. The trim removed 6 bases at V and 0 bases at J, leaving 7 bases unmatched. CDR3 bases: TGTGCCAGCTCGACTACTAGCGGGGGGACGAGCACAGATACGCAGTATTTT. This gives the protein CASSTTSGGTSTDTQYF.

V and J are TRBV3-1 (or the pseudogene TRBV3-2) and TRBJ2-5; 7 bases align to TRBD2. This CDR3 has 17 residues. The germline CDR1 and CDR2 sequences are LGHDT and YNNKEL (reference sequence). Trimming at V came to 0 bases and at J to 5 bases, leaving 12 bases not matched to a gene. The CDR3 loop reads CASSQDPGLGVGETQYF. In DNA, the CDR3 is TGTGCCAGCAGCCAAGATCCCGGACTAGGGGTCGGCGAGACCCAGTACTTC.

The chain is built from TRBV18 and TRBJ2-1, with 7 bases identical to TRBD2. Germline V CDR1 and CDR2: KGHSH, LQKENI. The V segment lost 6 bases and the J segment 7 bases; nucleotides outside the gene matches: 12. This CDR3 contains 15 residues. For the CDR3, the DNA is TGTGCCAGCTCCCACCCCTTACGTAGCGGGAATGAGCAGTTCTTC. It encodes CASSHPLRSGNEQFF.

The table lists this clone with a few counts. This sequence joins TRBV5-4 and TRBJ2-6; no reliable D call. CDR1 is SGHNT, CDR2 YYREEE, per germline (reference sequence). Between the trimmed V and J ends, which lost 1 base and 0 bases, there was a span of 5 bases. This CDR3 contains 15 residues. The CDR3 nucleotides read TGTGCCAGCAGCTTGAGCCGCTCTGGGGCCAACGTCCTGACTTTC. Protein sequence: CASSLSRSGANVLTF. Full variable domain (remainder filled in from reference TRBV5-4 and TRBJ2-6): ETGVTQSPTHLIKTRGQQVTLRCSSQSGHNTVSWYQQALGQGPQFIFQYYREEENGRGNFPPRFSGLQFPNYSSELNVNALELDDSALYLCASSLSRSGANVLTFGAGSRLTVL.

The gene calls are TRBV6-2 or TRBV6-3 and TRBJ2-2; a possible D gene is TRBD2 (6 bases). Trimming cost V 0 bases and J 6 bases, with 17 bases left between them. The CDR3 is 17 amino acids. Germline loops: CDR1 MNHEY, CDR2 SVGEGT. The DNA of the CDR3 is TGTGCCAGCAGTTACTCGGCGGGCGGGGAAAAGGCCGGGGAGCTGTTTTTT. Encoded protein: CASSYSAGGEKAGELFF.

This chain uses TRBV5-8 with TRBJ1-1, with 7 bases matching TRBD1. From germline, CDR1 is SGHTS and CDR2 YDEGEE. Germline trimming cut 1 base from V and 4 bases from J; bases unmatched to any gene: 7. The CDR3 is 15 amino acids. The CDR3 loop is CASSLTGVVITEAFF. The CDR3 region has the DNA TGTGCCAGCAGCTTGACAGGGGTTGTCATCACTGAAGCTTTCTTT.

The chain has TRBV19 and TRBJ2-7; D call uncertain. Germline-derived CDR1 and CDR2 are LNHDA and SQIVND (reference sequence). V lost 2 bases, J lost 5 bases, and 10 bases lay in between. This CDR3 is built from 13 residues. The CDR3 loop reads CASSIQDTDEQYF. The CDR3 DNA sequence: TGTGCCAGTAGTATACAGGATACTGACGAGCAGTACTTC.

This rearrangement joins TRBV6-6 to TRBJ2-1; D is perhaps TRBD2 (6 bases). Deletions cut 0 bases from V and 5 bases from J, with 14 bases between. Germline lookup yields CDR1 MNHNY and CDR2 SVGAGI (reference sequence). CDR3 size: 16 residues. The CDR3 DNA follows: TGTGCCAGCAGTTACTCGGTCGCGGGGAGAGACAATGAGCAGTTCTTC. It is translated as CASSYSVAGRDNEQFF.

This chain links TRBV9 with TRBJ1-4, with 7 bases that match TRBD1. CDR1 and CDR2 (germline): SGDLS, YYNGEE. V lost 2 bases to trimming and J lost 8 bases; unmatched junction nucleotides: 9. This CDR3 region has 15 residues. CDR3 nucleotide sequence: TGTGCCAGCAGCGTTGGGACAGATCATCGAGAAAAACTGTTTTTT. This encodes CASSVGTDHREKLFF.

This clone was counted once. The chain employs TRBV21-1 and TRBJ1-3. TRBV21-1 is recorded as a pseudogene. The CDR3 contains 13 residues. The CDR3 DNA follows: TGTGCCAGCGACGGGGTAGCTGGAAACACCATATATTTT. This gives the protein CASDGVAGNTIYF.